This T cell receptor beta chain appears in the sequencing data of a study of early T cells in non-severe SARS-CoV-2 infection. Study overall: Sequencing was performed on bulk RNA from unsorted whole blood, leaving chains unpaired.

Individual cDNA molecules each received unique molecular identifiers attached to them. One entry per CDR3 protein, called by TCRdb with MiXCR from the 5' RACE reads. The sample carries around 53,000 distinct CDR3 sequences, about 7.4% recorded once. Study-wide results and caveats: Missing private and CD4 specificities, VDJdb matching favored anti-spike CD8 responses.

CDR3 length: 12 residues. J gave up 6 bases and V 6 bases, and 4 bases lay outside the gene matches. This clonotype has ten or more counts. Its antigen is not known. J is TRBJ1-1 and V is TRBV12-3 or TRBV12-4, with 7 positions matching TRBD1. What was sequenced was whole blood. This clonotype originated in an adult who was a healthcare worker with PCR-confirmed SARS-CoV-2 infection or an uninfected control (not recorded which). This chain's CDR3 is CASSLTGAEAFF. The CDR3 nucleotides read TGTGCCAGCAGCCTAACAGGGGCTGAAGCTTTCTTT.